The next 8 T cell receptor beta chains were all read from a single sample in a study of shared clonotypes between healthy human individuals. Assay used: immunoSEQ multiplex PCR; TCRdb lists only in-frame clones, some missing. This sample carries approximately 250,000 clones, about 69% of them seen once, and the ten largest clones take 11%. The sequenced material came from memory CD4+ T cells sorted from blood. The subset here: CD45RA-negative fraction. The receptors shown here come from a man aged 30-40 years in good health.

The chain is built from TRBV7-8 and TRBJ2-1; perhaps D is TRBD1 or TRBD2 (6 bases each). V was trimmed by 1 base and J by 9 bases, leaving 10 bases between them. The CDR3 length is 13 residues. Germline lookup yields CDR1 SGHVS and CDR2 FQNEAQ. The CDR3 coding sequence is TGTGCCAGCAGCTTAGAGGGGGGAGGTGAGCAGTTCTTC. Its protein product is CASSLEGGGEQFF.

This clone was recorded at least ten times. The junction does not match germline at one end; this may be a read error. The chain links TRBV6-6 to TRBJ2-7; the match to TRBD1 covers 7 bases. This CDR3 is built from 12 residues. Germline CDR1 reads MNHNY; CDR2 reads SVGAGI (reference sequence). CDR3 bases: TGTGCCAGCAGTTACACATTCCAGGGGGTAATCTTC. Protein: CASSYTFQGVIF.

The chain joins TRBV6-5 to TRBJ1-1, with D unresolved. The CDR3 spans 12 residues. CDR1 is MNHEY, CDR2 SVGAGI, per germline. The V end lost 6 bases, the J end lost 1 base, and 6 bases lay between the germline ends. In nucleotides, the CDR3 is TGTGCCAGCAGGACGACGAACACTGAAGCTTTCTTT. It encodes CASRTTNTEAFF.

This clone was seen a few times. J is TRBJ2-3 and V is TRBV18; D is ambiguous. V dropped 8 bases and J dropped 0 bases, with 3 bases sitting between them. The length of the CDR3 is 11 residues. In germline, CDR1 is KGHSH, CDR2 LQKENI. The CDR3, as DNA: TGTGCCAGCACTAGCACAGATACGCAGTATTTT. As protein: CASTSTDTQYF.

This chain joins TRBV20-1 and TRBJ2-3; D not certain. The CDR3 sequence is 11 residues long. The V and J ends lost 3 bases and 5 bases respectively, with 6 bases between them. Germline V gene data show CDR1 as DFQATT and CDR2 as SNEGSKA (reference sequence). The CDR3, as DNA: TGCAGTGCTAGTTTGGGAGATACGCAGTATTTT. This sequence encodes CSASLGDTQYF.

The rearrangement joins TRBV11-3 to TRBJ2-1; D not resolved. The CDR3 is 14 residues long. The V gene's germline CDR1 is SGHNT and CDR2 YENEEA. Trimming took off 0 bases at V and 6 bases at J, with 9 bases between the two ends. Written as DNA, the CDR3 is TGTGCCAGCAGCTTAGACCCTTCCGCCAATGAGCAGTTCTTC. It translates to CASSLDPSANEQFF.

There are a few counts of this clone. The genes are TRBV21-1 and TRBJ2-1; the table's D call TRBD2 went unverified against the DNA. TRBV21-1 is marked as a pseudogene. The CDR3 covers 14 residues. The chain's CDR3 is CASRQKVEFAEQFF. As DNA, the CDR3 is TGTGCCAGCAGGCAAAAAGTAGAGTTTGCTGAGCAGTTCTTC.

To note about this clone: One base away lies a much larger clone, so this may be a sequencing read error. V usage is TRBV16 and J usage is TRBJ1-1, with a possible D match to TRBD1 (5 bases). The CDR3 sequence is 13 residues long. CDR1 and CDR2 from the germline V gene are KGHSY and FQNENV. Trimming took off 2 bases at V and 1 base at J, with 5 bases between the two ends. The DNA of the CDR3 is TGTGCCAGCAGCCAACAGGGGAACACTGAAGCTTTCTTT. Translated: CASSQQGNTEAFF. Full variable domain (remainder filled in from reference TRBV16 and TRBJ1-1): GEEVAQTPKHLVRGEGQKAKLYCAPIKGHSYVFWYQQVLKNEFKFLISFQNENVFDETGMPKERFSAKCLPNSPCSLEIQATKLEDSAVYFCASSQQGNTEAFFGQGTRLTVV.